This T cell receptor beta chain emerged from a study of blood T cells in healthy people across ages. The CDR3 is 14 amino acids. Germline V CDR1 and CDR2: SGHRS, YFSETQ. Trimming took off 2 bases at V and 2 bases at J, with 11 bases between the two ends. Next came a second PCR, run for roughly 6 to 11 cycles, which used a sample-barcoded 5' primer along with a J-beta primer mix. TCRdb reprocessed the 5' RACE reads with MiXCR, giving one entry per CDR3 protein. The table records 1.5 million to 1.9 million distinct CDR3 sequences, approximately 39% of them present only once. The sequence derives from a woman younger than 35 in good health. Sequencing used blood. V gene TRBV5-1 combines with J gene TRBJ2-7; no firm D call. In DNA form, the CDR3 reads TGCGCCAGCAGCTTCGCCGGACCGACCTACGAGCAGTACTTC. Residues: CASSFAGPTYEQYF. The full variable domain, with the rest looked up from reference TRBV5-1 and TRBJ2-7, is KAGVTQTPRYLIKTRGQQVTLSCSPISGHRSVSWYQQTPGQGLQFLFEYFSETQRNKGNFPGRFSGRQFSNSRSEMNVSTLELGDSALYLCASSFAGPTYEQYFGPGTRLTVT.